This T cell receptor beta chain originates from a study of TIL therapy for anti-PD-1-resistant metastatic lung cancer (dated by TCRdb to the early 2020s). Background on the whole study: Tumors were collected before any PD-1/PD-L1 blockade, after which patients were given nivolumab, and patients who progressed were given lymphodepletion, an infusion of expanded TIL and IL-2. Enrolled patients had a median age of about 53 years (range about 38-75) and a median tumor PD-L1 proportion score of 4.5% to 6.5%. The cohort was predominantly lung adenocarcinoma, with a handful of EGFR-mutant and two ALK-rearranged tumors, and half of patients were current or former smokers. Across the cohort, whole-exome sequencing showed a median non-synonymous tumor mutation burden of approximately 1.5 mutations per megabase. Clonotypes were tracked across tumor, expanded TIL product and serial blood samples by T cell receptor beta sequencing of tumor and peripheral blood.

The immunoSEQ v3 hsTCRB kit was used to amplify TCR beta CDR3 regions from genomic DNA through bias-controlled multiplex PCR. TCR libraries were sequenced on an Illumina NextSeq 500 to around 2.1 million read pairs for survey level or 5-6 million for deep level. The study's own analysis went as follows. V, D and J genes were assigned, non-productive sequences were removed, and clonality was reported by immunoSEQ Analyzer software. Repertoires of infused TIL and blood were compared using productive Simpson clonality and the Morisita overlap index of productive TRB rearrangements. The absolute count of a clonotype in blood was estimated by multiplying the lymphocyte count by the CD3+ fraction and by the productive frequency of the clone. The source is immuneACCESS, and TCRdb retained only in-frame sequences with V and J called. Part of the clones is not carried over; for the studies checked, unresolved V genes explain less than half of this, and the remainder is unexplained. Clone size and the V and J calls come from that table; the DNA yielded D and trimming. The sample table records 35,000 to 55,000 clones; 79% of these occur just once. The ten top clones hold about 14% of the sample.

The time point label, read with the paper, signifies: pre-treatment sample, taken before nivolumab and TIL therapy. Between late 2017 and January 2020, a dual-center phase I trial enrolled adults who had stage 4 NSCLC. Samples came from a single-arm, open-label phase I trial of tumor-infiltrating lymphocyte therapy with nivolumab in advanced non-small cell lung cancer. Mononuclear cells from blood collected in EDTA tubes were isolated on a Ficoll gradient and snap-frozen as pellets, and DNA was then extracted using a Qiagen mini-prep kit. V gives up 4 bases and J gives up 3 bases, and the segment between their germline ends measures 17 bases. Sequences MNHEY (CDR1) and SMNVEV (CDR2) are obtained from the germline V gene (reference sequence). Including the terminal cysteine and phenylalanine, the CDR3 comprises 16 residues. Left in the record is the CDR3 DNA by itself, 48 bases read in frame from the first base.

The paper as a whole reports these results and caveats: The study protocol defined all tumor marker inferences as exploratory. Generalizability was limited because the cohort was highly selected, with more treatment-naive, never-smoker and oncogene-addicted patients included than is typical. Infused TIL clonotypes partially replaced the baseline peripheral repertoire then decayed over months, with no apparent association between persistence and response.

In the case of this clone: This clone's antigen is unknown. No quality values exist for individual bases; no much larger clone is one base distant.

The receptor comes from a man in his 70s with non-small cell lung cancer. The material sequenced was blood, taken at baseline. The rearranged segments are TRBV27 and TRBJ2-3; the D gene is perhaps TRBD1 or TRBD2, as each covers 5 bases. The CDR3 protein: CASSSRTNQRTDTQYF. The DNA sequence is TGTGCCAGCAGTTCCCGGACAAACCAGCGGACAGATACGCAGTATTTT.